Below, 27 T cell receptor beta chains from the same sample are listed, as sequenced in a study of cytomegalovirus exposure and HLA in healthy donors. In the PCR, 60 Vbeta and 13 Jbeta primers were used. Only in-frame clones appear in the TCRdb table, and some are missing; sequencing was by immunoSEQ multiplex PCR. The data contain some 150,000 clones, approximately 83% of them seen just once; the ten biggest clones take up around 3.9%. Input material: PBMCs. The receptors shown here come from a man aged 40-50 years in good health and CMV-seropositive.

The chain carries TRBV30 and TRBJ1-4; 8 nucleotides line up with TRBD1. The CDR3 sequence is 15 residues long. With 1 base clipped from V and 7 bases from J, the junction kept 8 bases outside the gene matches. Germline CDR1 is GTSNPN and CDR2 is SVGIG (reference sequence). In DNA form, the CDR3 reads TGTGCCTGGAGTGGGACAGGGAGCCTCGGTGAAAAACTGTTTTTT. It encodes CAWSGTGSLGEKLFF.

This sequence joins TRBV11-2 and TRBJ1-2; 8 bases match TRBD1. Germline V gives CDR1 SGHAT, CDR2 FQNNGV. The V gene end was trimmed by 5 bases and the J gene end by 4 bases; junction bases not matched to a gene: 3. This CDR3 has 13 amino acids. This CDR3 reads CASSPGGGYGYTF. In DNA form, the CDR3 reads TGTGCCAGCAGCCCAGGGGGCGGCTATGGCTACACCTTC. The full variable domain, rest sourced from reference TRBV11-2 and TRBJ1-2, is EAGVAQSPRYKIIEKRQSVAFWCNPISGHATLYWYQQILGQGPKLLIQFQNNGVVDDSQLPKDRFSAERLKGVDSTLKIQPAKLEDSAVYLCASSPGGGYGYTFGSGTRLTVV.

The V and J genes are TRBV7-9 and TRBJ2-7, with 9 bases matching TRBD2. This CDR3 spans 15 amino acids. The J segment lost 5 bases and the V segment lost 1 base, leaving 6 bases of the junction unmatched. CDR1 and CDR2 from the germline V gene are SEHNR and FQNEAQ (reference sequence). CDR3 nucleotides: TGTGCCAGCAGCTTAGTGATAGCGGGAGCCCACGAGCAGTACTTC. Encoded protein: CASSLVIAGAHEQYF. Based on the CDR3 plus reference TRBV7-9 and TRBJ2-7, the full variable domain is DTGVSQNPRHKITKRGQNVTFRCDPISEHNRLYWYRQTLGQGPEFLTYFQNEAQLEKSRLLSDRFSAERPKGSFSTLEIQRTEQGDSAMYLCASSLVIAGAHEQYFGPGTRLTVT.

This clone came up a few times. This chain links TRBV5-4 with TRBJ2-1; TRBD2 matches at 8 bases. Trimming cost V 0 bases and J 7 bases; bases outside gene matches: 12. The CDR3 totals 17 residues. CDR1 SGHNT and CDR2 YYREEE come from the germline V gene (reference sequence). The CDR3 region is CASSLALSGGGGNEQFF. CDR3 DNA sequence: TGTGCCAGCAGCTTGGCCCTCAGCGGGGGTGGCGGGAATGAGCAGTTCTTC.

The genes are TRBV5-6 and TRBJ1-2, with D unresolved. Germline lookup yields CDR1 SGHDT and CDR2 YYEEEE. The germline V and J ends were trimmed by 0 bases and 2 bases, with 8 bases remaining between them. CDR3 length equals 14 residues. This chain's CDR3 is CASSLGAYNYGYTF. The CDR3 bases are TGTGCCAGCAGCTTGGGGGCTTACAACTATGGCTACACCTTC.

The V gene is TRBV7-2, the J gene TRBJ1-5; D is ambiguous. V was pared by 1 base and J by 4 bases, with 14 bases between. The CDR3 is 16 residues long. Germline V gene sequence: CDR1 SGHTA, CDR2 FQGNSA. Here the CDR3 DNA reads TGTGCCAGCAGCTTAGTATCGAACAGCCCAAATCAGCCCCAGCATTTT. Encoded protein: CASSLVSNSPNQPQHF. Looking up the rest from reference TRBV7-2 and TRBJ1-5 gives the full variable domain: GAGVSQSPSNKVTEKGKDVELRCDPISGHTALYWYRQSLGQGLEFLIYFQGNSAPDKSGLPSDRFSAERTGGSVSTLTIQRTQQEDSAVYLCASSLVSNSPNQPQHFGDGTRLSIL.

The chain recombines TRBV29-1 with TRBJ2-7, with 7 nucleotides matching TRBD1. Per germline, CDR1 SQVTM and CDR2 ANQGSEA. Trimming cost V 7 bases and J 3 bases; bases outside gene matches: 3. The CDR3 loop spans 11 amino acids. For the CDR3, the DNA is TGCAGCGGAAGGGACAGCTACGAGCAGTACTTC. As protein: CSGRDSYEQYF.

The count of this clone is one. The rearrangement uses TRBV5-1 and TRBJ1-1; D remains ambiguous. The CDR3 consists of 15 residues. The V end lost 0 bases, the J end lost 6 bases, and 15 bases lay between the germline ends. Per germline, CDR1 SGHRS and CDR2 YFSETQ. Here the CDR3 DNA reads TGCGCCAGCAGCTTGGTGCCGGGAGTCCCTTCTGAAGCTTTCTTT. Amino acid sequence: CASSLVPGVPSEAFF.

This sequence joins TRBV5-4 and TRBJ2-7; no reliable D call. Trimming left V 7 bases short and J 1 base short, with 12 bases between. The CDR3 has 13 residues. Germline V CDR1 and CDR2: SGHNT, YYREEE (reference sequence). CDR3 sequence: CASSRPPSYEQYF. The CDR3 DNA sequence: TGTGCCAGCTCCAGGCCTCCTTCCTACGAGCAGTACTTC.

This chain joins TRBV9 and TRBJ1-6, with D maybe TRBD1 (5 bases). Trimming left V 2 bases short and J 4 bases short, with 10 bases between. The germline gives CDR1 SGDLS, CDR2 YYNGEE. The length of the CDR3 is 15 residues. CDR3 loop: CASSVGTGYNSPLHF. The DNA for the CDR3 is TGTGCCAGCAGCGTCGGGACTGGTTATAATTCACCCCTCCACTTT.

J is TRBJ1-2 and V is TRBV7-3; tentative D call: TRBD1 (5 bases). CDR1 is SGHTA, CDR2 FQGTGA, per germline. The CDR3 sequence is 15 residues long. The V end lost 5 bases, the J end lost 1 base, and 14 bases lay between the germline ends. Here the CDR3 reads CASSPSPDSNYGYTF. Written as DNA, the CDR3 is TGTGCCAGCAGCCCCTCCCCAGACAGTAACTATGGCTACACCTTC.

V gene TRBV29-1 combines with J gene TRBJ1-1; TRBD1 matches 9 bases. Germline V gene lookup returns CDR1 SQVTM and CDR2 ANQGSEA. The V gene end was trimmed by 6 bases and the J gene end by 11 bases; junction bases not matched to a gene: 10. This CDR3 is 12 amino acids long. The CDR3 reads CSVGQGPPGAFF. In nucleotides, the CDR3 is TGCAGCGTGGGACAGGGCCCCCCCGGCGCTTTCTTT. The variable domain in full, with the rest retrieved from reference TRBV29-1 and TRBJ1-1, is SAVISQKPSRDICQRGTSLTIQCQVDSQVTMMFWYRQQPGQSLTLIATANQGSEATYESGFVIDKFPISRPNLTFSTLTVSNMSPEDSSIYLCSVGQGPPGAFFGQGTRLTVV.

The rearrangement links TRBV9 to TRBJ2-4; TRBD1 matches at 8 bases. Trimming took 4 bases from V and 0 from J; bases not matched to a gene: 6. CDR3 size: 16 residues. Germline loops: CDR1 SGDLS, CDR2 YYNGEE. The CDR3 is CASSHRDRLAKNIQYF. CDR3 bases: TGTGCCAGCAGCCACCGGGACAGGCTAGCCAAAAACATTCAGTACTTC.

CDR3 in amino acids: CASSIGQGRTGELFF. In nucleotides, the CDR3 is TGCGCCAGCAGCATAGGACAGGGGAGGACCGGGGAGCTGTTTTTT. The V call is TRBV5-1, the J call TRBJ2-2; 9 bases fit TRBD1. From germline, CDR1 is SGHRS and CDR2 YFSETQ. The ends lost 4 bases at V and 5 bases at J; junction bases unmatched: 6. The CDR3 has 15 amino acids.

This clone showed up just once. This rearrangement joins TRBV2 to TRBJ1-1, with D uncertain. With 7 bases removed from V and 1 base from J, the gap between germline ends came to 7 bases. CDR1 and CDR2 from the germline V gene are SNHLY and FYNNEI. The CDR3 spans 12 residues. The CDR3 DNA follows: TGTGCCAGCACTTACAAGAACACTGAAGCTTTCTTT. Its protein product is CASTYKNTEAFF.

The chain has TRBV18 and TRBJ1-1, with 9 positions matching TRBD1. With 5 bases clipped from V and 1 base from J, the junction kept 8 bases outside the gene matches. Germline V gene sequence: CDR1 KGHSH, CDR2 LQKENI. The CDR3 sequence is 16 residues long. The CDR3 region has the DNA TGTGCCAGCTCATCACAGGGGGCGAGGTCGAACACTGAAGCTTTCTTT. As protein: CASSSQGARSNTEAFF.

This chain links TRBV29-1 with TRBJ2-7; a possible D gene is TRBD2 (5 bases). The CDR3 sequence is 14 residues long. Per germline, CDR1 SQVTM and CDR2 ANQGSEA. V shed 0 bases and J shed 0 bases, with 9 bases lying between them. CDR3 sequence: CSVEETGVSYEQYF. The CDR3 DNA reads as TGCAGCGTTGAAGAAACCGGGGTCTCCTACGAGCAGTACTTC.

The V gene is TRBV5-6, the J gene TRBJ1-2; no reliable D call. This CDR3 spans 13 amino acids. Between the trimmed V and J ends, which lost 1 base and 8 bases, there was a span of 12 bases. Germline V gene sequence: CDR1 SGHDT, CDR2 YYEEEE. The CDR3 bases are TGTGCCAGCAGCTTGAGTCGGGATAGGGGCTACACCTTC. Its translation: CASSLSRDRGYTF.

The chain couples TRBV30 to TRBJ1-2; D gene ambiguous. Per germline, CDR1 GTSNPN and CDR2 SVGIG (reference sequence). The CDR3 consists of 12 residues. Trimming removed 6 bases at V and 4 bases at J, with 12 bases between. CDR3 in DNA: TGTGCCTGTTCCTGGAGCTTCTATGGCTACACCTTC. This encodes CACSWSFYGYTF.

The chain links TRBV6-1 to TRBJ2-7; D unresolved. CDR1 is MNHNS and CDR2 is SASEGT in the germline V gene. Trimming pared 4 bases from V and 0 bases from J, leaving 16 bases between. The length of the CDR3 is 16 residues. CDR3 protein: CASSGLVSSSSYEQYF. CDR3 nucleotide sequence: TGTGCCAGCAGTGGACTGGTTAGCTCAAGCTCCTACGAGCAGTACTTC.

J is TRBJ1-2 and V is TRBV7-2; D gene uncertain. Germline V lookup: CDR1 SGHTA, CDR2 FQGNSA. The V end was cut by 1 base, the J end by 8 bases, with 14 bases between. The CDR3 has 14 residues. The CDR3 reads CASSLGERFGGYTF. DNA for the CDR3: TGTGCCAGCAGCTTAGGGGAGCGGTTCGGAGGCTACACCTTC.

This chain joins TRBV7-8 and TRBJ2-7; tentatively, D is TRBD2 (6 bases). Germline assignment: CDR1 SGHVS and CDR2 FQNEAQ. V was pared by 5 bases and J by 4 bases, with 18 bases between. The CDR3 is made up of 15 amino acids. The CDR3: CASSLFEFGGYEQYF. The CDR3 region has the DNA TGTGCCAGCAGCCTTTTTGAGTTTGGGGGGTACGAGCAGTACTTC.

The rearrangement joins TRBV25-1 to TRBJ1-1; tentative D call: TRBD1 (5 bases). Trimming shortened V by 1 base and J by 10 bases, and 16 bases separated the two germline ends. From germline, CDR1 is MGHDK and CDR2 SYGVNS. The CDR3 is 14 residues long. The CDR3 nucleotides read TGTGCCAGCAGTGAATGGGAAGGGGCAATAGGAGCTTTCTTT. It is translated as CASSEWEGAIGAFF.

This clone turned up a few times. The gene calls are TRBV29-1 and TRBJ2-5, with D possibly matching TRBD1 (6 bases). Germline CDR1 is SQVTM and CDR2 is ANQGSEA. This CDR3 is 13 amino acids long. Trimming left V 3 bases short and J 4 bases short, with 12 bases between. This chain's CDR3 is CSVDNWGRETQYF. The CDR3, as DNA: TGCAGCGTTGATAACTGGGGGCGAGAGACCCAGTACTTC.

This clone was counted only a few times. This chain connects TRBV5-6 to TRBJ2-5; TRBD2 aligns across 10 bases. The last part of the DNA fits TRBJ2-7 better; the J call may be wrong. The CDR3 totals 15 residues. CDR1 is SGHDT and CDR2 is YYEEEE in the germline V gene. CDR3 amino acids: CASSLAGTSAYEQYF. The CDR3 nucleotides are TGTGCCAGCAGCTTGGCCGGGACTAGCGCCTACGAGCAGTACTTC.

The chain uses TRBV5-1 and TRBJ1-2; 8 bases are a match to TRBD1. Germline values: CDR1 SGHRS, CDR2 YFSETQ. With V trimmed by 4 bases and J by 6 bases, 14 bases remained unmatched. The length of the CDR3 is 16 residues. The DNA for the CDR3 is TGCGCCAGCAGCCCCCCTGACAGGGGCCCCTTGGATGGCTACACCTTC. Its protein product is CASSPPDRGPLDGYTF.

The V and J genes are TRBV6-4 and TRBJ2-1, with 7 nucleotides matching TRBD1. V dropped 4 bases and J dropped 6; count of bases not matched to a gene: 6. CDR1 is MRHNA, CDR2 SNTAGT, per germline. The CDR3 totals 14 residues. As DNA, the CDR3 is TGTGCCAGCAGTGCCGGACAGGCAAGCAATGAGCAGTTCTTC. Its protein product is CASSAGQASNEQFF.